The entry that follows covers one T cell receptor beta chain sequence. The antigen is not known. The sample originates from a study of cytomegalovirus exposure and HLA in healthy donors. Study-wide findings and caveats: Most TCR sequences showed up rarely, but some public TCRs showed up in many donors.

The junction had 23 bases not matched to a gene; V was cut back by 10 bases and J by 9 bases. Per the germline V gene, CDR1 is SGHTA and CDR2 is FQGNSA. This CDR3 contains 17 residues. The study ran its PCR with 60 Vbeta and 13 Jbeta primers. Here immunoSEQ multiplex PCR was the method, and the copy in TCRdb shows in-frame clones only, minus some. The sample carries about 200,000 clones, roughly 77% recorded once. This sequence originates from a woman aged 50 to 60 in good health and CMV-seronegative. Sequencing input: PBMCs. The V and J genes are TRBV7-2 and TRBJ2-1, with 8 bases fitting TRBD2. CDR3 DNA: TGTGCCAACAAACCACGTCAGACCGGACTAGCTGTCGCTGAGCAGTTCTTC. Its translation is CANKPRQTGLAVAEQFF.